This T cell receptor (beta chain) was observed in a study of T-cell memory formation after mild COVID-19. From the 5' RACE reads, TCRdb called clonotypes with MiXCR, one entry per CDR3 protein. Of a few hundred thousand distinct CDR3 sequences listed, roughly 14% are singletons. Germline-derived CDR1 and CDR2 are MNHEY and SVGEGT. The CDR3 is 14 residues long. The germline V and J ends were trimmed by 1 base and 5 bases, with 11 bases remaining between them. J is TRBJ2-5 and V is TRBV6-2 or TRBV6-3; D gene unclear. The sample consisted of PBMCs or a T cell subset sorted from them (not recorded which). This clonotype was obtained from a man aged 18 to 30 who had mild COVID-19 (a few samples of this study predate the infection). Cell type and time point are not known. The CDR3 sequence: CASSYFGRRETQYF. The CDR3 DNA reads TGTGCCAGCAGTTACTTTGGACGTCGGGAGACCCAGTACTTC.